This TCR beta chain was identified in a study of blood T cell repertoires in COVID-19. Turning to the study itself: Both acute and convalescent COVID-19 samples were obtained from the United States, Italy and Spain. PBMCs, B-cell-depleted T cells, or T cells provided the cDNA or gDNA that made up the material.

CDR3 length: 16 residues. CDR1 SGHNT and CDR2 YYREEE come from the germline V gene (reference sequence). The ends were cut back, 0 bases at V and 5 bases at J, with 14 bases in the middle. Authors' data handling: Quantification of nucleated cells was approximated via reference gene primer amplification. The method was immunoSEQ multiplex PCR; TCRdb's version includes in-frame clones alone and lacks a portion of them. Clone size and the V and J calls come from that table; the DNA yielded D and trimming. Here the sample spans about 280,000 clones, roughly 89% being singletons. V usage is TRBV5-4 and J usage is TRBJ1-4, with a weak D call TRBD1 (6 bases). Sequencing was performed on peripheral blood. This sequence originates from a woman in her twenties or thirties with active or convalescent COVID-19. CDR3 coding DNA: TGTGCCAGCAGCTTGGGCGGGGGGGCACGAAATGAAAAACTGTTTTTT. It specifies CASSLGGGARNEKLFF.